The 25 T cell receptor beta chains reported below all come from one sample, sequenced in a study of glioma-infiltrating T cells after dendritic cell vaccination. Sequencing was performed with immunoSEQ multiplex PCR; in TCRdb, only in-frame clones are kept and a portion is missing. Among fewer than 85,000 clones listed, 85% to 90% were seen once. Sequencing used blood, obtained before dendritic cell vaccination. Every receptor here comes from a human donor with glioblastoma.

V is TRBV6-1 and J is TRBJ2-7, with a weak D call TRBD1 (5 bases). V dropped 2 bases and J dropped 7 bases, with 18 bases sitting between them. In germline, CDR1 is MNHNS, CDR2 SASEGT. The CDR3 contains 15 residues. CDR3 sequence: CASSETTGSYEEQYF. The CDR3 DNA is TGTGCCAGCAGTGAAACTACAGGATCCTACGAGGAGCAGTACTTC.

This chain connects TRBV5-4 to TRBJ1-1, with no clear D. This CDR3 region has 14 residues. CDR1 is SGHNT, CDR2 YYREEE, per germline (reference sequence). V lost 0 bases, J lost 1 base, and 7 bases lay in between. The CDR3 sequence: CASSLGAGNTEAFF. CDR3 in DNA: TGTGCCAGCAGCTTGGGGGCGGGGAACACTGAAGCTTTCTTT.

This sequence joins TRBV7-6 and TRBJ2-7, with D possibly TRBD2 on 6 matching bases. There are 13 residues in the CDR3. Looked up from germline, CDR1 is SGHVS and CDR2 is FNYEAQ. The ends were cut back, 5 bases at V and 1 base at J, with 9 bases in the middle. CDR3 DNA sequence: TGTGCCAGCAGCCCGGGACTTTCCTACGAGCAGTACTTC. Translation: CASSPGLSYEQYF.

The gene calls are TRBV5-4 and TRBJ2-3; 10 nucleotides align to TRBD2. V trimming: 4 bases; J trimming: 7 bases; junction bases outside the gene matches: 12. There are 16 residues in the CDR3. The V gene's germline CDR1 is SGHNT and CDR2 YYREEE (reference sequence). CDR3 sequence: CASSPGWASGRNTQYF. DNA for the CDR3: TGTGCCAGCAGCCCCGGATGGGCTAGCGGGAGAAATACGCAGTATTTT.

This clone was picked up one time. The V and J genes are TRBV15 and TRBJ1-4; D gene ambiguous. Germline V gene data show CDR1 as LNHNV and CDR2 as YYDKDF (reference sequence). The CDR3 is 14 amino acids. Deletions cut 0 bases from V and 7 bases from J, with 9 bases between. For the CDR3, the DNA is TGTGCCACCAGCAGAGAACGGGTGGGTGAAAAACTGTTTTTT. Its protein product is CATSRERVGEKLFF.

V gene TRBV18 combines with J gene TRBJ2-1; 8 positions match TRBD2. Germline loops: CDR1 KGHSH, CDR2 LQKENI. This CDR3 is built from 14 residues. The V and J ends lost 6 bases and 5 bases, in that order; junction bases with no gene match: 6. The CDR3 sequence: CASSVSGANNEQFF. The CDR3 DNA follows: TGTGCCAGCTCCGTTAGCGGGGCCAACAATGAGCAGTTCTTC.

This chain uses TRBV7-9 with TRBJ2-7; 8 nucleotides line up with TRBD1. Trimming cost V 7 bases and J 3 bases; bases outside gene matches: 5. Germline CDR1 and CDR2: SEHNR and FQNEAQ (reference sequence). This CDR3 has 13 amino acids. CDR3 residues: CASNQGAHYEQYF. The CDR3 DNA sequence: TGTGCCAGCAACCAGGGGGCCCACTACGAGCAGTACTTC.

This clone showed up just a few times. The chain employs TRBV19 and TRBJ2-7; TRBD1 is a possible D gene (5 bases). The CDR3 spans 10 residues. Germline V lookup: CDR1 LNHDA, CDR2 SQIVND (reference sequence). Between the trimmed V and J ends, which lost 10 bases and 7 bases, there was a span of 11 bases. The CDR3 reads CATNPGEQYF. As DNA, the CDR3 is TGTGCCACCAACCCAGGGGAGCAGTACTTC. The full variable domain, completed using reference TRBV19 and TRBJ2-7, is DGGITQSPKYLFRKEGQNVTLSCEQNLNHDAMYWYRQDPGQGLRLIYYSQIVNDFQKGDIAEGYSVSREKKESFPLTVTSAQKNPTAFYLCATNPGEQYFGPGTRLTVT.

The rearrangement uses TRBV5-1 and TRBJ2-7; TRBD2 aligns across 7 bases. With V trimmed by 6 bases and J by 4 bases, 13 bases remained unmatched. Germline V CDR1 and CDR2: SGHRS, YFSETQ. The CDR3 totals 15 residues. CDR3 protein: CASTSGGSRDYEQYF. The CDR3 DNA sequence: TGCGCCAGCACCTCCGGCGGGAGTAGAGATTACGAGCAGTACTTC.

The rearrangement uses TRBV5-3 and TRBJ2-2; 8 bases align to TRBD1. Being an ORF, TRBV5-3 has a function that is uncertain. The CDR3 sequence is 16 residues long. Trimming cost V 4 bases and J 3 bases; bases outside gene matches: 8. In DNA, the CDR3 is TGTGCCAGAAGCAAGGGACAGGTAGTTTACACCGGGGAGCTGTTTTTT. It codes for CARSKGQVVYTGELFF.

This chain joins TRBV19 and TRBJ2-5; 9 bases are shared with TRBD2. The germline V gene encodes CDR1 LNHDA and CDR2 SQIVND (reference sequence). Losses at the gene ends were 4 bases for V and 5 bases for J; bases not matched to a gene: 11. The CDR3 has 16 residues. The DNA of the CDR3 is TGTGCCAGTAGTAGGGAGAGCGGGGGGTTTCGGGAGACCCAGTACTTC. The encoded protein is CASSRESGGFRETQYF.

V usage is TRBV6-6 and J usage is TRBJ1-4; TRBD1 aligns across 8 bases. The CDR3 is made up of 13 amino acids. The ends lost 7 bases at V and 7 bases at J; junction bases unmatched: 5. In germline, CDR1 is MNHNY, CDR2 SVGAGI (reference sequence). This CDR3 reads CASKQGAGEKLFF. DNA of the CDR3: TGTGCCAGCAAGCAGGGGGCCGGTGAAAAACTGTTTTTT.

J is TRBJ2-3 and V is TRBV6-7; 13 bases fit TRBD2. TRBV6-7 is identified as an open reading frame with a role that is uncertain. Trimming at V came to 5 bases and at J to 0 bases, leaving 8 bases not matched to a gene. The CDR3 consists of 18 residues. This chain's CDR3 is CASSPGLAGEPSTDTQYF. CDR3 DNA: TGTGCCAGCAGTCCCGGACTAGCGGGAGAACCTAGCACAGATACGCAGTATTTT.

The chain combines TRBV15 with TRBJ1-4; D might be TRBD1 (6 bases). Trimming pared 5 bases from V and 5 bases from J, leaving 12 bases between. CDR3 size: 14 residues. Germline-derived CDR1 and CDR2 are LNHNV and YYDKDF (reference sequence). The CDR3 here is CATSFRDINEKLFF. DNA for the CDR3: TGTGCCACCAGCTTTAGGGACATAAATGAAAAACTGTTTTTT.

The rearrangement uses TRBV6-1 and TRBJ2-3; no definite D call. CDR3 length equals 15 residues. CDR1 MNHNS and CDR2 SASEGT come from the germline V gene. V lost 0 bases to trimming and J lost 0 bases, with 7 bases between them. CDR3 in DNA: TGTGCCAGCAGTGAAGCAGCAGGCAGCACAGATACGCAGTATTTT. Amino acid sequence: CASSEAAGSTDTQYF.

The CDR3 DNA reads TGTGCCAGCAGTGAAGGCACAGCTGAGCAGTTCTTC. Residues: CASSEGTAEQFF. V is TRBV2 and J is TRBJ2-1; D is unresolved. Per the germline V gene, CDR1 is SNHLY and CDR2 is FYNNEI. Trimming pared 1 base from V and 9 bases from J, leaving 7 bases between. This CDR3 has 12 residues.

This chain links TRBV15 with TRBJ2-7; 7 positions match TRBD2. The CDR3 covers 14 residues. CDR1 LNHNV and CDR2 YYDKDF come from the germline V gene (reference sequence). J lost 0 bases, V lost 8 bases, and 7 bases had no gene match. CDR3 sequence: CATAGGRSSYEQYF. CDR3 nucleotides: TGTGCCACCGCTGGCGGGAGAAGCTCCTACGAGCAGTACTTC.

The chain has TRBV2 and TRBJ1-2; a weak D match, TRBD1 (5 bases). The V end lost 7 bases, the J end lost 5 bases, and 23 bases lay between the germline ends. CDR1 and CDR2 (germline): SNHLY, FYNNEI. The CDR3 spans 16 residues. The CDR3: CASTGGFGDSSYGYTF. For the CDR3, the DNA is TGTGCCAGCACCGGGGGGTTTGGTGACAGCTCTTATGGCTACACCTTC.

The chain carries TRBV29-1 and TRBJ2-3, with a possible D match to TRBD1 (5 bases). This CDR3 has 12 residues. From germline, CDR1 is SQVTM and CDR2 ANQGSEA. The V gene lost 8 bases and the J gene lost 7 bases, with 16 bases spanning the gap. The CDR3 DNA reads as TGCAGCTCCAAAGCCGACAGTCATACGCAGTATTTT. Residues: CSSKADSHTQYF.

The DNA for the CDR3 is TGTGCCAGCAGTGAAGCGACAGGGCCCTTTAGCTCCTACAATGAGCAGTTCTTC. Its translation is CASSEATGPFSSYNEQFF. This chain uses TRBV6-1 with TRBJ2-1; 7 nucleotides line up with TRBD1. Germline-derived CDR1 and CDR2 are MNHNS and SASEGT. The ends lost 0 bases at V and 0 bases at J; junction bases unmatched: 8. CDR3 size: 18 residues.

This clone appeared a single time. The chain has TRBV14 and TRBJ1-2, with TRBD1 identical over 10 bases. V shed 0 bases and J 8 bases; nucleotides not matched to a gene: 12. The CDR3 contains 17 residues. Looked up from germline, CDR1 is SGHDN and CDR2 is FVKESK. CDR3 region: CASSQDGTGAAGFGYTF. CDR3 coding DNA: TGTGCCAGCAGCCAAGATGGGACAGGGGCCGCAGGTTTCGGCTACACCTTC.

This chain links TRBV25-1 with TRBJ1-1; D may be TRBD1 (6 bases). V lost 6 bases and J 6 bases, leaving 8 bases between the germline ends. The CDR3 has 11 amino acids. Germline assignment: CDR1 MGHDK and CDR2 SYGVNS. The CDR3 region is CASSRGAEAFF. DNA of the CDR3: TGTGCCAGCAGCAGGGGTGCTGAAGCTTTCTTT.

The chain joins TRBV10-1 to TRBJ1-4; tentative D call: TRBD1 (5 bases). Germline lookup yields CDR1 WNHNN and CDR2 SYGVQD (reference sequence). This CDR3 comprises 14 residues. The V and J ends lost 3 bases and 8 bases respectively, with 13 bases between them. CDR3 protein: CASSEAGNKEKLFF. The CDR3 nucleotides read TGCGCCAGCAGTGAAGCAGGGAATAAAGAAAAACTGTTTTTT.

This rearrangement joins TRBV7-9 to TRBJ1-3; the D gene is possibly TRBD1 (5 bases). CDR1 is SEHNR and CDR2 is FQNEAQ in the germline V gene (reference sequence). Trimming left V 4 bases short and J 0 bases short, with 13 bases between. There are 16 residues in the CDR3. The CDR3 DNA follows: TGTGCCAGCAGCTCGGGACTTTTTGACTCTGGAAACACCATATATTTT. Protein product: CASSSGLFDSGNTIYF.

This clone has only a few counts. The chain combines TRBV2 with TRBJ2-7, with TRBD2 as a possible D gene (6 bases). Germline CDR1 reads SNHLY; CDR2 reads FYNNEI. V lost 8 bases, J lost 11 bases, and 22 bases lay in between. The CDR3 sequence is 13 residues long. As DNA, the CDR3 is TGTGCCAGCGGACCGGGACTGCAAAATTTGGAGTACTTC. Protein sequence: CASGPGLQNLEYF.